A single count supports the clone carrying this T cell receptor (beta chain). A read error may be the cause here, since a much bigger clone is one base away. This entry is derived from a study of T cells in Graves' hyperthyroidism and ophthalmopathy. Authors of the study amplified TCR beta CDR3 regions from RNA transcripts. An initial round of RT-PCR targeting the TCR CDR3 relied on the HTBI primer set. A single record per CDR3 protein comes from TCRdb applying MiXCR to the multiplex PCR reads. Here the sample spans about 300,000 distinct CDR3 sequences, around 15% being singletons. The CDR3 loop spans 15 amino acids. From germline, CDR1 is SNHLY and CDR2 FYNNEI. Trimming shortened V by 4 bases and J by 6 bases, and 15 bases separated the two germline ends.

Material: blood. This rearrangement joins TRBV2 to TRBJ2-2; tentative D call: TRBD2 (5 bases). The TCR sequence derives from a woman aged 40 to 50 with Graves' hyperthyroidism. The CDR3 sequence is CASSGGRGLAGELFF. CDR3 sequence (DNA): TGTGCCAGCAGTGGAGGACGGGGTTTGGCCGGGGAGCTGTTTTTT.